The 24 T cell receptor beta chains below come from one sample, sequenced in a study of brain T cells in children with intractable seizures. Time point specified: blood from clinic visit 5 months post-surgery; TSC patient then seizure free. Clones were sequenced by immunoSEQ multiplex PCR, and TCRdb holds only the in-frame ones, with some missing. The repertoire includes about 340,000 clones, approximately 93% of them detected once, and under 7% sits in the top ten. Specimen: peripheral blood, collected more than 4 months after surgery. These receptors came from a boy under two years old with tuberous sclerosis and intractable seizures.

The V and J genes are TRBV5-4 and TRBJ1-4; no definite D call. Looked up from germline, CDR1 is SGHNT and CDR2 is YYREEE (reference sequence). V lost 0 bases, J lost 6 bases, and 6 bases lay in between. The CDR3 runs 13 residues. The CDR3 loop is CASSLGPDEKLFF. CDR3 nucleotides: TGTGCCAGCAGCTTGGGACCCGATGAAAAACTGTTTTTT.

The chain carries TRBV9 and TRBJ1-1; unclear D gene. Trimming left V 3 bases short and J 2 bases short, with 8 bases between. The CDR3 extends over 13 amino acids. The germline V gene encodes CDR1 SGDLS and CDR2 YYNGEE. The CDR3 sequence: CASSAGPNTEAFF. In nucleotides, the CDR3 is TGTGCCAGCAGCGCCGGGCCCAACACTGAAGCTTTCTTT.

The J gene is TRBJ1-2, the V gene TRBV5-4, with a weak D call TRBD1 (5 bases). Germline V gene data show CDR1 as SGHNT and CDR2 as YYREEE (reference sequence). The CDR3 has 13 residues. V lost 10 bases and J 0 bases, leaving 13 bases between the germline ends. This CDR3 is CAGWDRPNYGYTF. The CDR3 DNA reads as TGTGCCGGCTGGGACCGCCCTAACTATGGCTACACCTTC.

For this clone: The same CDR3 is also encoded by other DNA sequences in this sample. The chain joins TRBV11-2 to TRBJ2-7; tentative D call: TRBD2 (6 bases). The V gene's germline CDR1 is SGHAT and CDR2 FQNNGV. Trimming removed 1 base at V and 3 bases at J, with 10 bases between. The CDR3 length is 14 residues. CDR3 nucleotides: TGTGCCAGCAGCTTAGCAGGAGGGGTCTACGAGCAGTACTTC. It encodes CASSLAGGVYEQYF.

The rearrangement joins TRBV7-9 to TRBJ1-5; TRBD1 matches at 7 bases. CDR1 is SEHNR and CDR2 is FQNEAQ in the germline V gene (reference sequence). The CDR3 runs to 17 residues. The V gene end was trimmed by 1 base and the J gene end by 7 bases; junction bases not matched to a gene: 13. CDR3 in DNA: TGTGCCAGCAGCTTAGGCATCGGGACAGAAGAGGTCCAGCCCCAGCATTTT. Amino acid sequence: CASSLGIGTEEVQPQHF.

The V call is TRBV28, the J call TRBJ1-4; 9 bases map to TRBD1. J lost 8 bases, V lost 4 bases, and 14 bases had no gene match. The CDR3 has 17 residues. The germline V gene encodes CDR1 MDHEN and CDR2 SYDVKM. The CDR3: CASSSRRGQGLGEKLFF. CDR3 bases: TGTGCCAGCAGTTCCAGACGTGGACAGGGGCTCGGGGAAAAACTGTTTTTT.

This chain uses TRBV12-3 or TRBV12-4 with TRBJ2-7; 8 nucleotides match TRBD1. The V gene end was trimmed by 6 bases and the J gene end by 4 bases; junction bases not matched to a gene: 5. CDR3 length: 13 amino acids. CDR3 sequence (DNA): TGTGCCAGCAGGGTACAGGGGGATTACGAGCAGTACTTC. Its protein is CASRVQGDYEQYF.

The rearrangement joins TRBV6-5 to TRBJ2-7; 10 bases agree with TRBD1. CDR1 is MNHEY and CDR2 is SVGAGI in the germline V gene. V lost 6 bases, J lost 3 bases, and 8 bases stayed unmatched. This CDR3 is built from 15 residues. CDR3 sequence reads: CASRHRDRGSYEQYF. CDR3 DNA: TGTGCCAGCAGACACCGGGACAGGGGCAGCTACGAGCAGTACTTC.

V usage is TRBV5-1 and J usage is TRBJ2-2, with TRBD2 matching 14 bases. There are 17 residues in the CDR3. Unmatched junction bases numbered 6, after V lost 0 bases and J lost 8 bases. The germline V gene encodes CDR1 SGHRS and CDR2 YFSETQ. The CDR3 loop is CASSLGLAGGPEGELFF. DNA of the CDR3: TGCGCCAGCAGCTTGGGACTAGCGGGAGGGCCCGAAGGGGAGCTGTTTTTT. Complete variable domain (other parts from reference TRBV5-1 and TRBJ2-2): KAGVTQTPRYLIKTRGQQVTLSCSPISGHRSVSWYQQTPGQGLQFLFEYFSETQRNKGNFPGRFSGRQFSNSRSEMNVSTLELGDSALYLCASSLGLAGGPEGELFFGEGSRLTVL.

This clone has just a few counts. The V call is TRBV4-2, the J call TRBJ1-1; D perhaps matches TRBD1 (6 bases). CDR3 length equals 14 residues. V lost 4 bases and J lost 6, with 15 bases in between. Looked up from germline, CDR1 is LGHNA and CDR2 is YNFKEQ. For the CDR3, the DNA is TGTGCCAGCAGCCTAGATGGCCCAGGGGCTGAAGCTTTCTTT. It specifies CASSLDGPGAEAFF.

This chain connects TRBV7-8 to TRBJ1-6; 7 nucleotides line up with TRBD1. V dropped 3 bases and J dropped 7; count of bases not matched to a gene: 3. The CDR3 runs to 14 residues. The germline gives CDR1 SGHVS, CDR2 FQNEAQ. Here the CDR3 reads CASSLTGTNSPLHF. Here the CDR3 DNA reads TGTGCCAGCAGCTTGACAGGGACCAATTCACCCCTCCACTTT. Together with reference TRBV7-8 and TRBJ1-6, the CDR3 gives the full variable domain: GAGVSQSPRYKVAKRGQDVALRCDPISGHVSLFWYQQALGQGPEFLTYFQNEAQLDKSGLPSDRFFAERPEGSVSTLKIQRTQQEDSAVYLCASSLTGTNSPLHFGNGTRLTVT.

The chain recombines TRBV24-1 with TRBJ1-5, with 7 positions matching TRBD1. The CDR3 sequence is 15 residues long. V lost 5 bases to trimming and J lost 6 bases; unmatched junction nucleotides: 9. CDR1 is KGHDR and CDR2 is SFDVKD in the germline V gene. CDR3 DNA: TGTGCCACCAGTGTGGCGAGGGGGCTAAGTCAGCCCCAGCATTTT. This codes for CATSVARGLSQPQHF.

The count of this clone is one. The V gene is TRBV23-1, the J gene TRBJ1-4; 10 bases align to TRBD1. TRBV23-1 belongs to the ORF category, with a function that is uncertain. The CDR3 consists of 23 residues. Unmatched junction bases numbered 28, after V lost 5 bases and J lost 4 bases. The CDR3 reads CASSNLTGTGVPSRFTFNEKLFF. The CDR3 coding sequence is TGCGCCAGCAGTAACTTGACCGGGACAGGGGTTCCCAGTAGATTTACTTTTAATGAAAAACTGTTTTTT.

The chain links TRBV13 to TRBJ2-7, with D possibly being TRBD1 or TRBD2 (5 bases each). Per the germline V gene, CDR1 is PRHDT and CDR2 is FYEKMQ (reference sequence). Trimming stripped 0 bases from V and 10 bases from J, with 19 bases between. This CDR3 has 15 amino acids. CDR3 sequence reads: CASSLGGTASWSQYF. In DNA form, the CDR3 reads TGTGCCAGCAGCTTAGGCGGGACCGCATCGTGGTCACAGTACTTC.

The rearrangement links TRBV19 to TRBJ2-5, with D uncertain. CDR1 LNHDA and CDR2 SQIVND come from the germline V gene (reference sequence). Trimming took 3 bases from V and 4 from J, leaving 9 bases between them. CDR3 length equals 13 residues. The DNA for the CDR3 is TGTGCCAGTAGTATCGCCTGGGGAGAGACCCAGTACTTC. The encoded protein is CASSIAWGETQYF. The entire variable domain, with the rest obtained from reference TRBV19 and TRBJ2-5, is as follows: DGGITQSPKYLFRKEGQNVTLSCEQNLNHDAMYWYRQDPGQGLRLIYYSQIVNDFQKGDIAEGYSVSREKKESFPLTVTSAQKNPTAFYLCASSIAWGETQYFGPGTRLLVL.

The chain links TRBV25-1 to TRBJ1-2; D unclear. Germline V gene data show CDR1 as MGHDK and CDR2 as SYGVNS. The CDR3 runs 11 residues. Between the trimmed V and J ends, which lost 3 bases and 8 bases, there was a span of 7 bases. CDR3 sequence (DNA): TGTGCCAGCAGTGACCCCTTAGGCTACACCTTC. Amino acids: CASSDPLGYTF.

This rearrangement joins TRBV28 to TRBJ1-2; TRBD1 might be the D (6 bases). CDR1 and CDR2 (germline): MDHEN, SYDVKM. V lost 3 bases and J 2 bases, leaving 7 bases between the germline ends. This CDR3 region has 13 residues. This CDR3 reads CASSFQGNYGYTF. CDR3 DNA sequence: TGTGCCAGCAGTTTCCAGGGGAACTATGGCTACACCTTC.

This sequence joins TRBV7-8 and TRBJ2-2; D ambiguous. The CDR3 loop spans 19 amino acids. V was cut by 1 base and J by 3 bases, with 21 bases left in between. The germline V gene has CDR1 SGHVS and CDR2 FQNEAQ. The CDR3 bases are TGTGCCAGCAGCTTAGTCCGAGGTATAGGCAGAGTCTACACCGGGGAGCTGTTTTTT. Translation gives CASSLVRGIGRVYTGELFF.

The rearrangement joins TRBV5-1 to TRBJ1-4; D not resolved. Trimming removed 4 bases from V and 8 bases from J, with 15 bases in between. The CDR3 runs to 14 residues. Germline V gene sequence: CDR1 SGHRS, CDR2 YFSETQ. The CDR3 sequence: CASSPDGGSEKLFF. As DNA, the CDR3 is TGCGCCAGCAGCCCGGACGGAGGGTCGGAAAAACTGTTTTTT.

This clone has only one observation. The rearrangement links TRBV5-1 to TRBJ1-2, with 8 bases lining up with TRBD1. This CDR3 has 17 amino acids. J was trimmed by 7 bases and V by 0 bases; bases with no gene match: 14. Germline V CDR1 and CDR2: SGHRS, YFSETQ. CDR3 residues: CASSLAAGQGTPSGYTF. In DNA, the CDR3 is TGCGCCAGCAGCTTGGCCGCCGGACAGGGAACTCCATCTGGCTACACCTTC. Filled out from reference TRBV5-1 and TRBJ1-2, the complete variable domain reads KAGVTQTPRYLIKTRGQQVTLSCSPISGHRSVSWYQQTPGQGLQFLFEYFSETQRNKGNFPGRFSGRQFSNSRSEMNVSTLELGDSALYLCASSLAAGQGTPSGYTFGSGTRLTVV.

This rearrangement joins TRBV5-1 to TRBJ2-2, with D uncertain. Trimming removed 2 bases at V and 6 bases at J, with 11 bases between. In germline, CDR1 is SGHRS, CDR2 YFSETQ. The CDR3 runs to 14 residues. The chain's CDR3 is CASSLSLAAGELFF. The CDR3 nucleotides are TGCGCCAGCAGCTTATCTCTCGCGGCCGGGGAGCTGTTTTTT.

The chain carries TRBV6-5 and TRBJ1-2, with 8 bases lining up with TRBD1. The germline CDR1 and CDR2 sequences are MNHEY and SVGAGI. CDR3 length: 12 amino acids. Trimming took 8 bases from V and 4 from J; bases not matched to a gene: 3. The CDR3 region has the DNA TGTGCCAGCGGGACAGGACGCTATGGCTACACCTTC. Translated: CASGTGRYGYTF.

This chain connects TRBV30 to TRBJ1-6, with no clear D. Per germline, CDR1 GTSNPN and CDR2 SVGIG (reference sequence). The V gene lost 2 bases and the J gene lost 7 bases, with 15 bases spanning the gap. This CDR3 is 15 amino acids long. CDR3 loop: CAWSKNGFRNSPLHF. The CDR3 bases are TGTGCCTGGAGTAAAAACGGGTTCCGCAATTCACCCCTCCACTTT.

The V call is TRBV24-1, the J call TRBJ2-1; tentatively, D is TRBD1 or TRBD2 (6 bases each). The germline V and J ends were trimmed by 9 bases and 7 bases, with 18 bases remaining between them. Per germline, CDR1 KGHDR and CDR2 SFDVKD. The CDR3 is made up of 14 amino acids. The CDR3 loop is CATAGRQGKNEQFF. As DNA, the CDR3 is TGTGCCACCGCGGGAAGGCAGGGGAAGAATGAGCAGTTCTTC.